A single sample is the source of the 14 T cell receptor beta chains below, sequenced in a study of CD8 T cell repertoires and HIV-1 epitope variants. These receptors have no known antigen. Clones were sequenced by immunoSEQ multiplex PCR, and TCRdb holds only the in-frame ones, with some missing. Of more than 4,500 clones in the sample, 55% to 65% were seen once. What was sequenced was cultured CD8+ T cells derived from PBMCs. The source is a male donor with HIV.

V and J are TRBV4-3 and TRBJ1-1; D is ambiguous. The CDR3 is made up of 14 amino acids. Between the trimmed V and J ends, which lost 1 base and 1 base, there was a span of 7 bases. Germline CDR1 and CDR2: LGHNA and YSLEER. The CDR3 region has the DNA TGCGCCAGCAGCCAAGGAGGAAGGAACACTGAAGCTTTCTTT. Amino acid sequence: CASSQGGRNTEAFF.

The chain has TRBV29-1 and TRBJ2-7, with TRBD2 as a possible D gene (5 bases). CDR3 length: 15 amino acids. Looked up from germline, CDR1 is SQVTM and CDR2 is ANQGSEA. Trimming stripped 1 base from V and 0 bases from J, with 13 bases between. CDR3 in amino acids: CSVEVLDSYSYEQYF. In nucleotides, the CDR3 is TGCAGCGTTGAAGTGCTGGACTCGTACTCCTACGAGCAGTACTTC.

The rearrangement joins TRBV9 to TRBJ1-1; TRBD1 matches 7 bases. The ends lost 3 bases at V and 3 bases at J; junction bases unmatched: 5. CDR1 SGDLS and CDR2 YYNGEE come from the germline V gene. The CDR3 loop spans 14 amino acids. The CDR3 sequence: CASSAGGVDTEAFF. For the CDR3, the DNA is TGTGCCAGCAGCGCAGGGGGTGTGGACACTGAAGCTTTCTTT.

The V gene is TRBV25-1, the J gene TRBJ1-3; D unclear. CDR1 is MGHDK, CDR2 SYGVNS, per germline. The CDR3 covers 15 residues. The V end lost 6 bases, the J end lost 0 bases, and 12 bases lay between the germline ends. The CDR3 DNA reads TGTGCCAGCAGAAAAGACCCAAGCTCTGGAAACACCATATATTTT. It specifies CASRKDPSSGNTIYF.

This clone was found once. V and J are TRBV27 and TRBJ2-7; 7 bases align to TRBD2. V was pared by 0 bases and J by 7 bases, with 9 bases of the junction left unmatched. The germline V gene has CDR1 MNHEY and CDR2 SMNVEV (reference sequence). This CDR3 region has 15 residues. CDR3: CASSLSRRENREQYF. In DNA form, the CDR3 reads TGTGCCAGCAGTTTATCGAGGCGGGAGAACCGGGAGCAGTACTTC.

In this sample, this clone turned up a few times. The chain combines TRBV7-2 with TRBJ2-2, with D uncertain. V was cut by 1 base and J by 4 bases, with 13 bases left in between. The germline CDR1 and CDR2 sequences are SGHTA and FQGNSA. CDR3 size: 16 residues. CDR3 DNA sequence: TGTGCCAGCAGCTTAGTTGCAGGCCTCATCACCGGGGAGCTGTTTTTT. It encodes CASSLVAGLITGELFF.

The rearrangement joins TRBV13 to TRBJ2-3; TRBD1 matches 9 bases. CDR1 PRHDT and CDR2 FYEKMQ come from the germline V gene (reference sequence). Trimming removed 2 bases from V and 2 bases from J; junction bases left unmatched: 2. The CDR3 has 15 amino acids. The CDR3 protein is CASSLRDRATDTQYF. In nucleotides, the CDR3 is TGTGCCAGCAGCTTAAGGGACAGGGCCACAGATACGCAGTATTTT.

This clone has a handful of counts. The chain uses TRBV28 and TRBJ1-1; the D gene is possibly TRBD1 (5 bases). Trimming cost V 5 bases and J 4 bases, with 14 bases left between them. Germline V gene sequence: CDR1 MDHEN, CDR2 SYDVKM. This CDR3 region has 14 residues. The CDR3 DNA reads as TGTGCCAGCAGTATCAGGGTTAGGATCACTGAAGCTTTCTTT. This encodes CASSIRVRITEAFF. Using reference TRBV28 and TRBJ1-1 for the parts outside the CDR3, the full variable domain is DVKVTQSSRYLVKRTGEKVFLECVQDMDHENMFWYRQDPGLGLRLIYFSYDVKMKEKGDIPEGYSVSREKKERFSLILESASTNQTSMYLCASSIRVRITEAFFGQGTRLTVV.

V is TRBV18 and J is TRBJ2-3; 8 nucleotides line up with TRBD2. The CDR3 loop spans 12 amino acids. Germline values: CDR1 KGHSH, CDR2 LQKENI. The V segment lost 8 bases and the J segment 6 bases; nucleotides outside the gene matches: 4. CDR3 amino acids: CASGTRPDTQYF. In nucleotides, the CDR3 is TGTGCCAGCGGGACTAGACCTGATACGCAGTATTTT.

In its sample, this clone was seen once. V and J are TRBV9 and TRBJ1-4; tentatively, D is TRBD1 (6 bases). Trimming shortened V by 3 bases and J by 8 bases, and 20 bases separated the two germline ends. CDR3 size: 16 residues. Germline V gene sequence: CDR1 SGDLS, CDR2 YYNGEE. The CDR3 sequence: CASSGQQGILGEKLFF. The CDR3 nucleotides are TGTGCCAGCAGCGGCCAACAGGGAATCTTAGGGGAAAAACTGTTTTTT.

The rearrangement uses TRBV5-6 and TRBJ1-1; D remains unclear. Per germline, CDR1 SGHDT and CDR2 YYEEEE. The CDR3 loop spans 13 amino acids. V shed 0 bases and J shed 4 bases, with 7 bases lying between them. This CDR3 reads CASSLAPATEAFF. DNA of the CDR3: TGTGCCAGCAGCTTGGCGCCAGCCACTGAAGCTTTCTTT. Using reference TRBV5-6 and TRBJ1-1 for the parts outside the CDR3, the full variable domain is DAGVTQSPTHLIKTRGQQVTLRCSPKSGHDTVSWYQQALGQGPQFIFQYYEEEERQRGNFPDRFSGHQFPNYSSELNVNALLLGDSALYLCASSLAPATEAFFGQGTRLTVV.

The chain couples TRBV6-5 to TRBJ2-7, with TRBD1 matching over 8 bases. V gave up 5 bases and J gave up 2 bases; unmatched junction bases: 5. The CDR3 loop spans 14 amino acids. CDR1 is MNHEY and CDR2 is SVGAGI in the germline V gene. Written as DNA, the CDR3 is TGTGCCAGCAGTCCCAGACAGGGGCCCTACGAGCAGTACTTC. As protein: CASSPRQGPYEQYF.

The chain employs TRBV19 and TRBJ1-4, with D perhaps matching TRBD1 (6 bases). Trimming removed 4 bases from V and 5 bases from J, with 14 bases in between. This CDR3 spans 15 amino acids. Germline V CDR1 and CDR2: LNHDA, SQIVND (reference sequence). Written as DNA, the CDR3 is TGTGCCAGTAGTACTTACCGGGACATCAATGAAAAACTGTTTTTT. Translation gives CASSTYRDINEKLFF.

This clone was detected only once. The chain employs TRBV5-1 and TRBJ2-5, with TRBD2 matching over 9 bases. This CDR3 has 16 amino acids. V trimming: 4 bases; J trimming: 2 bases; junction bases outside the gene matches: 9. Germline CDR1 SGHRS, CDR2 YFSETQ. The CDR3: CASSSSGGGVQETQYF. CDR3 coding DNA: TGCGCCAGCAGCAGTTCTGGCGGGGGGGTACAAGAGACCCAGTACTTC.